The clone carrying this T cell receptor (beta chain) was detected a few times. This entry belongs to a study of T cells after posttransplantation cyclophosphamide. The CDR3 has 15 amino acids. The junction had 8 bases not matched to a gene; V was cut back by 4 bases and J by 5 bases. Germline lookup yields CDR1 LGHNA and CDR2 YSLEER. A marrow graft followed busulfan-fludarabine conditioning, with cyclophosphamide on days +3 and +4. Sequenced by immunoSEQ multiplex PCR; TCRdb stores in-frame clones only, minus some. The data contain 9,000 to 15,000 clones, around 2% of them singletons. The sequences come from PBMCs, collected after allogeneic stem cell transplant with posttransplant cyclophosphamide. The chain links TRBV4-3 to TRBJ2-1; 7 positions agree with TRBD2. This TCR came from a male patient aged 30 to 39 who received an allogeneic stem cell transplant from a related donor, was CMV-positive, and had no GVHD. Some T cells may be transferred from the graft donor. CDR3 sequence reads: CASSRQRGGNNEQFF. CDR3 DNA: TGCGCCAGCAGCCGTCAGCGCGGGGGTAACAATGAGCAGTTCTTC.